The 32 T cell receptor beta chains listed next were all sequenced from one sample in a study of CXCR3-negative and CXCR3-positive naive CD8 T cells. Regarding the study as a whole: CXCR3-positive naive cells had more hydrophobic TRB CDR3s than CXCR3-negative naive cells.

With UMI labels, 5' RACE was used to prepare the TRB cDNA libraries. Using the 5' RACE reads, TCRdb records one entry per CDR3 protein without DNA. Seen in this sample are about 120,000 distinct CDR3 sequences; the ten most common clones hold around 0.38%. What these receptors recognize is not known. The sample consisted of naive CXCR3+ CD8+ T cells from blood. Documented subset: CD45RO-CCR7+CD27+CD95- naive CD8+ T cells expressing CXCR3 (TNR3+). The receptor set was obtained from a human donor in good health. Some clones in this sample may be carry-over from other donors' samples.

The chain recombines TRBV7-9 with TRBJ2-3; the TCRdb D gene call, TRBD1, has no DNA to confirm it. Germline assignment: CDR1 SEHNR and CDR2 FQNEAQ (reference sequence). The CDR3 spans 18 residues. CDR3: CASADRDPLNRPRDTQYF.

The V gene is TRBV7-6, the J gene TRBJ2-7; the TRBD2 assignment by TCRdb is unverifiable without DNA. The germline CDR1 and CDR2 sequences are SGHVS and FNYEAQ. The CDR3 is 14 amino acids. The CDR3 sequence is CASSPNPGRVAQYF.

The V call is TRBV12-3 or TRBV12-4, the J call TRBJ2-3; TCRdb names TRBD2, which stays unverified in the absence of DNA. This CDR3 is built from 16 residues. CDR3 region: CASSKGSSGNTDTQYF.

J is TRBJ2-1 and V is TRBV19; the D call of TRBD2 rests on TCRdb alone, since no DNA is present to check it. Germline lookup yields CDR1 LNHDA and CDR2 SQIVND (reference sequence). This CDR3 comprises 15 residues. The CDR3: CASSIGGSGDNEQFF.

The chain carries TRBV28 and TRBJ2-1. The CDR3 is 15 amino acids. Germline-derived CDR1 and CDR2 are MDHEN and SYDVKM. The CDR3 sequence: CASSLSLAEDNEQFF.

This chain uses TRBV19 with TRBJ2-7; TCRdb's assignment of TRBD1 cannot be checked, as there is no DNA. CDR3 length: 18 residues. Germline V gene data show CDR1 as LNHDA and CDR2 as SQIVND (reference sequence). CDR3 residues: CASSIFAGPSLGADEQYF. The full variable domain, in which reference TRBV19 and TRBJ2-7 provide the parts outside the CDR3, is DGGITQSPKYLFRKEGQNVTLSCEQNLNHDAMYWYRQDPGQGLRLIYYSQIVNDFQKGDIAEGYSVSREKKESFPLTVTSAQKNPTAFYLCASSIFAGPSLGADEQYFGPGTRLTVT.

CDR3: CASSLGTFGSDQPQHF. J is TRBJ1-5 and V is TRBV7-8. The CDR3 totals 16 residues. Germline-derived CDR1 and CDR2 are SGHVS and FQNEAQ. Looking up the rest from reference TRBV7-8 and TRBJ1-5 gives the full variable domain: GAGVSQSPRYKVAKRGQDVALRCDPISGHVSLFWYQQALGQGPEFLTYFQNEAQLDKSGLPSDRFFAERPEGSVSTLKIQRTQQEDSAVYLCASSLGTFGSDQPQHFGDGTRLSIL.

The V and J genes are TRBV14 and TRBJ2-3; TCRdb's D gene call, TRBD2, goes unchecked for lack of DNA. Germline lookup yields CDR1 SGHDN and CDR2 FVKESK. CDR3 length: 15 amino acids. The CDR3: CASSLGTSGADTQYF. The full variable domain, completed using reference TRBV14 and TRBJ2-3, is EAGVTQFPSHSVIEKGQTVTLRCDPISGHDNLYWYRRVMGKEIKFLLHFVKESKQDESGMPNNRFLAERTGGTYSTLKVQPAELEDSGVYFCASSLGTSGADTQYFGPGTRLTVL.

The chain joins TRBV19 to TRBJ2-7; the D gene TCRdb calls, TRBD1, cannot be checked with no DNA. Germline CDR1 LNHDA, CDR2 SQIVND (reference sequence). The CDR3 consists of 16 residues. CDR3 region: CASSPRRGGITYEQYF.

J is TRBJ2-3 and V is TRBV7-9; TCRdb reports TRBD1, a call that lacks DNA to check it against. This CDR3 is built from 16 residues. Germline assignment: CDR1 SEHNR and CDR2 FQNEAQ (reference sequence). The CDR3 reads CASSLSRTEGTDTQYF.

Here the CDR3 reads CASSLALDRGSSNQPQHF. The chain recombines TRBV7-6 with TRBJ1-5; TCRdb's D call of TRBD1 is untestable without DNA. CDR1 SGHVS and CDR2 FNYEAQ come from the germline V gene. CDR3 length equals 18 residues.

The V gene is TRBV7-6, the J gene TRBJ2-1; no DNA is available, so the TRBD1 call from TCRdb remains unchecked. The CDR3 loop spans 13 amino acids. Germline-derived CDR1 and CDR2 are SGHVS and FNYEAQ. Here the CDR3 reads CASSPRLGGEQFF.

The chain couples TRBV3-1 to TRBJ2-3. Germline CDR1 LGHDT, CDR2 YNNKEL (reference sequence). The CDR3 is 14 amino acids. CDR3 loop: CASSQDLPTDTQYF.

The V call is TRBV11-3, the J call TRBJ2-5; TCRdb designates TRBD2, a call that cannot be tested without DNA. This CDR3 is built from 16 residues. In germline, CDR1 is SGHNT, CDR2 YENEEA. This chain's CDR3 is CASRSMGLAGEETQYF.

The genes are TRBV19 and TRBJ2-2. Germline CDR1 and CDR2: LNHDA and SQIVND (reference sequence). The length of the CDR3 is 15 residues. CDR3 sequence: CASSIGSPAAGELFF.

The chain couples TRBV29-1 to TRBJ2-5; TCRdb's D call, TRBD2, is unchecked because there is no DNA. Looked up from germline, CDR1 is SQVTM and CDR2 is ANQGSEA. The CDR3 contains 14 residues. The CDR3 spells CSVLLADHQETQYF.

V usage is TRBV5-5 and J usage is TRBJ2-1. Germline values: CDR1 SGHKS, CDR2 YYEKEE (reference sequence). The CDR3 totals 17 residues. CDR3 in amino acids: CASSLSMDRALDNEQFF.

V gene TRBV18 combines with J gene TRBJ1-5; TCRdb outputs TRBD1, but without DNA this stays unchecked. Per the germline V gene, CDR1 is KGHSH and CDR2 is LQKENI. The CDR3 has 16 residues. CDR3 sequence: CASSQRGQAPTEPQHF.

V is TRBV14 and J is TRBJ2-7. The CDR3 spans 15 residues. CDR1 and CDR2 (germline): SGHDN, FVKESK. CDR3 protein: CASSQEGNSYYEQYF.

The rearrangement uses TRBV14 and TRBJ2-7; with no DNA, the TCRdb D assignment of TRBD2 cannot be verified. The CDR3 consists of 16 residues. Per the germline V gene, CDR1 is SGHDN and CDR2 is FVKESK. CDR3 region: CASSQGYSVVFDEQYF.

This CDR3 reads CATSRDQLAHTDTQYF. This chain links TRBV15 with TRBJ2-3. Germline loops: CDR1 LNHNV, CDR2 YYDKDF (reference sequence). The CDR3 length is 16 residues.

This sequence joins TRBV20-1 and TRBJ2-1; TCRdb designates TRBD1, a call that cannot be tested without DNA. The CDR3 totals 15 residues. CDR1 is DFQATT and CDR2 is SNEGSKA in the germline V gene (reference sequence). The CDR3 sequence is CSAGRFPQGDNEQFF.

The rearrangement uses TRBV7-9 and TRBJ2-2; TCRdb's D gene call, TRBD2, goes unchecked for lack of DNA. The CDR3 spans 17 residues. Looked up from germline, CDR1 is SEHNR and CDR2 is FQNEAQ (reference sequence). CDR3 sequence reads: CASSLGSAGGNTGELFF.

The V gene is TRBV5-1, the J gene TRBJ1-2; without DNA, the TCRdb call of TRBD1 cannot be checked. Germline V gene lookup returns CDR1 SGHRS and CDR2 YFSETQ. The CDR3 runs 15 residues. CDR3 in amino acids: CASSVDRGFYYGYTF.

The V call is TRBV7-9, the J call TRBJ1-1. The CDR3 is made up of 18 amino acids. Germline CDR1 SEHNR, CDR2 FQNEAQ (reference sequence). CDR3 region: CASSLGMMGGAWNTEAFF.

The chain has TRBV7-9 and TRBJ2-1. The CDR3 sequence is 14 residues long. Germline loops: CDR1 SEHNR, CDR2 FQNEAQ (reference sequence). The CDR3 is CASSLVAGSDEQFF.

This chain links TRBV9 with TRBJ2-7; TCRdb's D call, TRBD1, is unchecked because there is no DNA. CDR1 SGDLS and CDR2 YYNGEE come from the germline V gene. The CDR3 runs 14 residues. CDR3 sequence reads: CASSLTPGQSEKYF.

The chain combines TRBV5-4 with TRBJ1-5; TCRdb lists TRBD1, though no DNA is available to test this call. Germline values: CDR1 SGHNT, CDR2 YYREEE (reference sequence). The CDR3 is 14 amino acids. CDR3: CASSLGGVGQPQHF. The full variable domain, its missing parts supplied by reference TRBV5-4 and TRBJ1-5, is ETGVTQSPTHLIKTRGQQVTLRCSSQSGHNTVSWYQQALGQGPQFIFQYYREEENGRGNFPPRFSGLQFPNYSSELNVNALELDDSALYLCASSLGGVGQPQHFGDGTRLSIL.

The chain combines TRBV28 with TRBJ1-1. This CDR3 is built from 17 residues. Germline V gives CDR1 MDHEN, CDR2 SYDVKM. The CDR3 sequence: CASSFLSPSGVSTEAFF.

The rearrangement joins TRBV6-2 or TRBV6-3 to TRBJ1-5; TCRdb gives TRBD1 as the D gene, but with no DNA this cannot be confirmed. The germline CDR1 and CDR2 sequences are MNHEY and SVGEGT. This CDR3 has 15 amino acids. CDR3 region: CASSPLTDSNQPQHF.

J is TRBJ1-2 and V is TRBV2; as DNA is missing, the TRBD1 call by TCRdb cannot be tested. The CDR3 totals 15 residues. The germline V gene encodes CDR1 SNHLY and CDR2 FYNNEI. CDR3: CASSEYDRQAYGYTF.

The gene calls are TRBV4-3 and TRBJ2-1; TCRdb designates TRBD1, a call that cannot be tested without DNA. Germline lookup yields CDR1 LGHNA and CDR2 YSLEER. There are 16 residues in the CDR3. This CDR3 is CASSQVGGDSYNEQFF.